This T cell receptor beta chain was sequenced in a study of blood T cell repertoires in COVID-19 (dated by TCRdb to about 2020). About the full investigation: Samples from collaborators originated in the United States, Italy and Spain and spanned both the acute and convalescent phases of COVID-19. HLA class I and class II types, where available, came from metadata supplied by the sample provider rather than from assay-based typing. A de-identified subject ID, COVID-19 status, age in years and sex were almost always included in the sample metadata. The prospective study material was composed of cDNA or gDNA derived from T cells, B-cell-depleted T cells, or PBMCs. The samples were drawn from two sources: the first 160 participants of the ongoing ImmuneRACE study, and over 1,000 subjects contributed by 6 global collaborators. The repertoires were released in a freely available public database meant as a resource for research on the immune response to SARS-CoV-2. The dataset comprised deeply sampled blood TCRbeta repertoires from subjects exposed to, actively infected with, or recovered from COVID-19. General findings and caveats noted by the study authors: The quantity of clinical and demographic metadata differed by source and by participant and was supplied without curation.

Comments on this clone: No cognate antigen has been identified for it. Base qualities were left out, and no much larger clone turns up one base away.

The immunoSEQ Assay, a bias-controlled multiplex PCR, was used to amplify TCRbeta CDR3 regions from genomic DNA. On the study's bioinformatics: Nucleated cell counts per sample were estimated from amplification of reference gene primers within the assay. Sequence reads were collapsed and filtered to measure the absolute abundance of every unique TCRbeta CDR3 rearrangement. For each sample, productive Simpson clonality was calculated as the square root of Simpson's diversity index across productive rearrangements. Entries here come from immuneACCESS through TCRdb and include only in-frame sequences with V and J called. Some clones fail to appear in such tables; in the studies checked, an unresolved V gene covers under half of the shortfall, and the cause of the remainder is unknown. The DNA was the basis for D and trimming; V, J and clone size are from that table. For this sample the table gives approximately 280,000 clones, of which roughly 80% were detected only once. The ten largest clonotypes hold more than 1.1% of the sample.

Spanning cysteine to phenylalanine, the CDR3 consists of 15 amino acids. The entry retains the CDR3 DNA only, 45 bases that are in frame from base 1. Compared with germline, V lacks 3 bases and J lacks 3 bases; bases without a gene match: 8. CDR1 and CDR2, looked up from the germline V gene (reference sequence), are LNHDA and SQIVND. In Seattle, one collaborating source enrolled patients while the infection was active and tracked those patients longitudinally over the course of disease. The collaborating institutions used their own protocols to collect whole blood in K2EDTA tubes. For TCRbeta analysis, collaborator samples were shipped as frozen whole blood, as isolated PBMCs, or as DNA extracted from either sample type.

This sequence originates from a human donor with COVID-19, enrolled during active disease. The donor label of this sample is uncertain. The chain is encoded by TRBV19 joined to TRBJ2-7, and 7 bases in between align with TRBD2. The sequenced sample was peripheral blood. The DNA is as follows: TGTGCCAGTAGTATGGGTGGGAGGGCCGTCTACGAGCAGTACTTC. This yields the protein CASSMGGRAVYEQYF.